Below, 2 T cell receptor beta chains from the same sample are listed, as sequenced in a study of T cells in localized non-small cell lung cancer. Only in-frame clones appear in the TCRdb table, and some are missing; sequencing was by immunoSEQ multiplex PCR. The data contain about 47,000 clones, 70% to 90% of them singletons. Sequenced material: PBMCs, taken before any cancer treatment. The origin of the receptors is a man aged 35-75 years with stage II lung adenocarcinoma.

This clone was seen a single time. This chain joins TRBV30 and TRBJ2-1, with D possibly TRBD1 on 5 matching bases. CDR1 and CDR2 (germline): GTSNPN, SVGIG (reference sequence). Trimming cost V 0 bases and J 4 bases, with 16 bases left between them. This CDR3 spans 16 amino acids. The CDR3 loop reads CAWSVGAVPPYNEQFF. The CDR3 DNA is TGTGCCTGGAGTGTTGGGGCAGTGCCGCCTTACAATGAGCAGTTCTTC.

This clone was detected once. The chain joins TRBV9 to TRBJ1-2, with D hard to call. Germline V lookup: CDR1 SGDLS, CDR2 YYNGEE. This CDR3 is 15 amino acids long. V was pared by 0 bases and J by 6 bases, with 15 bases between. CDR3 loop: CASSVGRDKENGYTF. The CDR3 nucleotides read TGTGCCAGCAGCGTAGGTCGGGATAAGGAGAATGGCTACACCTTC.